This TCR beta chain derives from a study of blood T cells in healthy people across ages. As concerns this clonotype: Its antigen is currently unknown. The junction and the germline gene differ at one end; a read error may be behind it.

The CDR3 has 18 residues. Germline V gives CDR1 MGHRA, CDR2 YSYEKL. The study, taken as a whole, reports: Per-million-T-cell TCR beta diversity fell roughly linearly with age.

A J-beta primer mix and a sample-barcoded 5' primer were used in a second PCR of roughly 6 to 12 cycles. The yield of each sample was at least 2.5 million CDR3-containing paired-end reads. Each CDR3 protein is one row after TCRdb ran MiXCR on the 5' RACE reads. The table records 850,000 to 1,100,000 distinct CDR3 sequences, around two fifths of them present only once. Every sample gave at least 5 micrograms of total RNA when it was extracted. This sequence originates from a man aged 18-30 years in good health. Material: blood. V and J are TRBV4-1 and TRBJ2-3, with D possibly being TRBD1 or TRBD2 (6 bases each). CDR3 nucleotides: TGCGCCAGCAGCCAAGAGATCTGGGGGGCCTCTAGCACATATACGCAGTATTTT. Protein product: CASSQEIWGASSTYTQYF.